The next 16 T cell receptor beta chains were all read from a single sample in a study of blood T cells in healthy people across ages. Using a J-beta primer mix together with a sample-barcoded 5' primer, a second PCR was run for roughly 6 to 11 cycles. TCRdb passed the 5' RACE reads through MiXCR, listing each CDR3 protein once. The sample yields around 1,700,000 distinct CDR3 sequences, roughly 28% seen once. Sequenced input: blood. Receptor source: a woman aged 25 to 45 in good health.

This clonotype has a handful of counts. This sequence joins TRBV29-1 and TRBJ2-7, with TRBD1 matching 7 bases. The V and J ends lost 7 bases and 0 bases, in that order; junction bases with no gene match: 9. The CDR3 has 14 residues. Germline V gene lookup returns CDR1 SQVTM and CDR2 ANQGSEA. CDR3 DNA sequence: TGCAGCGCTCGACCGGACAGGAGCTCCTACGAGCAGTACTTC. Amino acid sequence: CSARPDRSSYEQYF.

The chain recombines TRBV12-3 or TRBV12-4 with TRBJ1-2, with 9 bases aligning to TRBD1. CDR3 length: 14 residues. After removal of 6 bases from V and 4 bases from J, the junction contained 6 bases not matched to a gene. CDR3 DNA sequence: TGTGCCAGCAGCCGACAGGGGGTTATCTATGGCTACACCTTC. Protein product: CASSRQGVIYGYTF.

CDR3 bases: TGTGCCAGTAGCCCTACTAGCGGGGAGGCGACCCAGTACTTC. Translating gives CASSPTSGEATQYF. The chain uses TRBV19 and TRBJ2-5, with 10 bases matching TRBD2. CDR1 is LNHDA and CDR2 is SQIVND in the germline V gene (reference sequence). Trimming took 6 bases from V and 7 from J; bases not matched to a gene: 8. This CDR3 has 14 amino acids.

The rearrangement uses TRBV5-1 and TRBJ2-1, with D perhaps matching TRBD2 (6 bases). Deletions cut 7 bases from V and 5 bases from J, with 13 bases between. The CDR3 sequence is 13 residues long. Germline CDR1 and CDR2: SGHRS and YFSETQ. The CDR3 sequence: CASRDFRNNEQFF. The DNA for the CDR3 is TGCGCCAGCCGGGACTTCCGGAACAATGAGCAGTTCTTC.

The J gene is TRBJ1-5, the V gene TRBV12-3 or TRBV12-4; the match to TRBD1 covers 11 bases. Trimming cost V 6 bases and J 1 base; bases outside gene matches: 11. CDR3 size: 18 residues. This CDR3 is CASSLDRGRNKSNQPQHF. In nucleotides, the CDR3 is TGTGCCAGCAGCCTGGACAGGGGGCGTAATAAGAGCAATCAGCCCCAGCATTTT.

V usage is TRBV9 and J usage is TRBJ2-5; TRBD1 is a possible D gene (5 bases). Per the germline V gene, CDR1 is SGDLS and CDR2 is YYNGEE. Trimming cost V 2 bases and J 5 bases, with 16 bases left between them. The CDR3 totals 15 residues. The CDR3 is CASSVTPGKSETQYF. In DNA form, the CDR3 reads TGTGCCAGCAGCGTGACCCCAGGGAAGTCGGAGACCCAGTACTTC.

This clonotype was detected once. The V gene is TRBV11-2, the J gene TRBJ2-7, with 13 bases matching TRBD2. The CDR3 is 15 amino acids. The germline CDR1 and CDR2 sequences are SGHAT and FQNNGV. After removal of 5 bases from V and 6 bases from J, the junction contained 7 bases not matched to a gene. In DNA form, the CDR3 reads TGTGCCAGCAGCGCTGGGACTAGCGGGGCTCTCGAGCAGTACTTC. This encodes CASSAGTSGALEQYF.

Details on this clonotype: One end of the junction varies from germline; a read error may be responsible. The chain links TRBV7-2 to TRBJ2-1; TRBD1 might be the D (6 bases). The CDR3 runs 14 residues. Germline CDR1 SGHTA, CDR2 FQGNSA. CDR3 loop: CAGSLTGTYNEQFF. CDR3 DNA: TGTGCCGGCAGCTTGACAGGAACCTACAATGAGCAGTTCTTC.

This clonotype has more than one count but fewer than ten. The genes are TRBV6-1 and TRBJ2-7, with 10 positions matching TRBD2. The CDR3 spans 16 residues. Germline V gives CDR1 MNHNS, CDR2 SASEGT. With V trimmed by 4 bases and J by 0 bases, 6 bases remained unmatched. For the CDR3, the DNA is TGTGCCAGCAGTGCCGGACTAGCGGACAGCTCCTACGAGCAGTACTTC. Encoded protein: CASSAGLADSSYEQYF.

This clonotype was detected only a few times. Here the CDR3 reads CSARHHDSGNTIYF. CDR3 in DNA: TGCAGTGCCCGTCACCATGACTCTGGAAACACCATATATTTT. J is TRBJ1-3 and V is TRBV20-1; D not certain. This CDR3 contains 14 residues. Trimming removed 6 bases from V and 0 bases from J, with 12 bases in between. Germline V gene lookup returns CDR1 DFQATT and CDR2 SNEGSKA (reference sequence).

The chain links TRBV4-3 to TRBJ2-7, with a possible D match to TRBD2 (6 bases). V lost 4 bases, J lost 7 bases, and 20 bases lay in between. The germline V gene has CDR1 LGHNA and CDR2 YSLEER. This CDR3 region has 15 residues. The CDR3: CASSPDGGPTREQYF. CDR3 nucleotides: TGCGCCAGCAGCCCCGACGGGGGACCTACGAGAGAGCAGTACTTC.

This clonotype occurred many times. The rearrangement uses TRBV2 and TRBJ2-1; the D is unclear. The length of the CDR3 is 14 residues. V was clipped by 8 bases and J by 0 bases, with 11 bases between them. CDR1 SNHLY and CDR2 FYNNEI come from the germline V gene. The CDR3 region is CASRRLSSYNEQFF. The CDR3 region has the DNA TGTGCCAGCCGCCGGCTCAGCTCCTACAATGAGCAGTTCTTC. Using reference TRBV2 and TRBJ2-1 for the parts outside the CDR3, the full variable domain is EPEVTQTPSHQVTQMGQEVILRCVPISNHLYFYWYRQILGQKVEFLVSFYNNEISEKSEIFDDQFSVERPDGSNFTLKIRSTKLEDSAMYFCASRRLSSYNEQFFGPGTRLTVL.

This clonotype was observed a handful of times. The chain joins TRBV30 to TRBJ1-4; 10 bases match TRBD1. V shed 4 bases and J 6 bases; nucleotides not matched to a gene: 5. Looked up from germline, CDR1 is GTSNPN and CDR2 is SVGIG (reference sequence). This CDR3 region has 14 residues. DNA of the CDR3: TGTGCCTGGACCCCCGGGACAGGGGATGAAAAACTGTTTTTT. Translated: CAWTPGTGDEKLFF.

The chain couples TRBV9 to TRBJ2-1; 10 positions agree with TRBD2. This CDR3 contains 15 residues. Trimming removed 0 bases from V and 7 bases from J; junction bases left unmatched: 4. Germline V CDR1 and CDR2: SGDLS, YYNGEE. Written as DNA, the CDR3 is TGTGCCAGCAGCGTAGTAGCGGGAGGTCGGAATGAGCAGTTCTTC. It codes for CASSVVAGGRNEQFF.

The chain combines TRBV25-1 with TRBJ2-2; TRBD2 matches 7 bases. CDR1 and CDR2 (germline): MGHDK, SYGVNS. Germline trimming cut 7 bases from V and 6 bases from J; bases unmatched to any gene: 8. The CDR3 loop spans 14 amino acids. The CDR3 protein is CASKDTRGAGELFF. In nucleotides, the CDR3 is TGTGCCAGCAAGGACACCCGGGGGGCCGGGGAGCTGTTTTTT.

CDR3 loop: CASSPARGGTQYF. CDR3 in DNA: TGTGCCAGCAGCCCTGCTAGGGGCGGGACGCAGTATTTT. The chain uses TRBV7-2 and TRBJ2-3; D may match TRBD1 or TRBD2 (5 bases each). CDR1 is SGHTA, CDR2 FQGNSA, per germline. Trimming pared 5 bases from V and 9 bases from J, leaving 15 bases between. The CDR3 is made up of 13 amino acids.